What follows is one T cell receptor (beta chain) and its context. What it binds is unknown. This sample stems from a study of cytomegalovirus exposure and HLA in healthy donors. Regarding the study as a whole: For TCR beta chains, V- and J-gene trimming was later linked to a missense DCLRE1C variant.

This PCR relied on a set of 60 Vbeta primers and 13 Jbeta primers. Libraries were prepared by immunoSEQ multiplex PCR; TCRdb keeps only in-frame clonotypes and omits some of them. In the table there are 45,000 to 70,000 clones, almost 85% of which are singletons. CDR3 length: 14 residues. Unmatched junction bases numbered 5, after V lost 5 bases and J lost 4 bases. Germline V gene lookup returns CDR1 MDHEN and CDR2 SYDVKM. This clonotype originated in a man aged 50 or older in good health and CMV-seronegative. The specimen was PBMCs. The rearrangement joins TRBV28 to TRBJ1-3; 7 nucleotides align to TRBD1. In nucleotides, the CDR3 is TGTGCCAGCAGTAGACAGGGTGGCGGAAACACCATATATTTT. Translated, it gives CASSRQGGGNTIYF.